This TCR beta chain is from a study of blood T cell repertoires in COVID-19. As for the study in general: The United States, Italy and Spain were the sources of the acute and convalescent COVID-19 samples. Sample material is recorded as cDNA or gDNA derived from T cells, B-cell-depleted T cells, or PBMCs.

V was shortened by 5 bases and J by 5 bases, with 13 bases between the two germline ends. Germline CDR1 and CDR2: SGHTA and FQGNSA. CDR3 length equals 15 residues. How the authors handled the data: The authors estimated nucleated cell counts from reference gene primer amplification. The data were produced by immunoSEQ multiplex PCR, yet TCRdb's version contains in-frame clones alone and is incomplete. V and J calls and clone size are copied from that table; D and trimming were computed from the DNA. In the table there are over 70,000 clones, 80% of which are singletons. The receptor was isolated from a woman of 80 years or more with acute or convalescent COVID-19. Material for sequencing was peripheral blood. V and J are TRBV7-2 and TRBJ1-6, with D unresolved. CDR3 sequence reads: CASSKRRGNNSPLHF. The CDR3 nucleotides are TGTGCCAGCAGCAAAAGACGGGGTAATAATTCACCCCTCCACTTT.